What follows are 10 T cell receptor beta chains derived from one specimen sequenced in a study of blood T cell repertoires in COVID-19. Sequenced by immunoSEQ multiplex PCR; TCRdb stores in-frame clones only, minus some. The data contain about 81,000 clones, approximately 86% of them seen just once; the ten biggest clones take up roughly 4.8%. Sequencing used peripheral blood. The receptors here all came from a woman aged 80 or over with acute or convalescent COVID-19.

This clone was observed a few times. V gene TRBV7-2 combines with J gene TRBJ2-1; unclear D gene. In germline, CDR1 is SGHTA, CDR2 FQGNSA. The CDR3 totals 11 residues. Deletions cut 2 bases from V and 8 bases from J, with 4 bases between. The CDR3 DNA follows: TGTGCCAGCAGCTTATTATATGAGCAGTTCTTC. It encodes CASSLLYEQFF.

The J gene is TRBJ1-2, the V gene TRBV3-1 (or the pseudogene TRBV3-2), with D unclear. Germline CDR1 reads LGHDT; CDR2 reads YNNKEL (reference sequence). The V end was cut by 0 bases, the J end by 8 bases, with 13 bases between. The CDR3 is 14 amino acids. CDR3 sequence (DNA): TGTGCCAGCAGCCAAGATCGCTCCTTCGGGGGCTACACCTTC. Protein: CASSQDRSFGGYTF.

The CDR3 sequence is CASSLDGSNYGYTF. CDR3 nucleotide sequence: TGTGCCAGCAGCTTAGATGGCAGTAACTATGGCTACACCTTC. The genes are TRBV7-2 and TRBJ1-2; no firm D call. Trimming removed 1 base at V and 1 base at J, with 7 bases between. In germline, CDR1 is SGHTA, CDR2 FQGNSA. The CDR3 is 14 amino acids.

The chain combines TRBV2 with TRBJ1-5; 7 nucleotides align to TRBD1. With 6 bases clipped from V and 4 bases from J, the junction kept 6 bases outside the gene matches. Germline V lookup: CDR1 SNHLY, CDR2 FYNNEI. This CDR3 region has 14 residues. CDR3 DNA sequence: TGTGCCAGCAGCAGGGGGGAGGCGAATCAGCCCCAGCATTTT. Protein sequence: CASSRGEANQPQHF.

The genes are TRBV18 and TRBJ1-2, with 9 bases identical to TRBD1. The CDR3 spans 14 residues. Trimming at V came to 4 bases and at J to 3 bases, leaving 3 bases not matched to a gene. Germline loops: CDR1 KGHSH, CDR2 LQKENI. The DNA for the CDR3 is TGTGCCAGCTCACAAGGGGACAGGGACTATGGCTACACCTTC. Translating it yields CASSQGDRDYGYTF. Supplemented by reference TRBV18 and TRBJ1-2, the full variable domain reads NAGVMQNPRHLVRRRGQEARLRCSPMKGHSHVYWYRQLPEEGLKFMVYLQKENIIDESGMPKERFSAEFPKEGPSILRIQQVVRGDSAAYFCASSQGDRDYGYTFGSGTRLTVV.

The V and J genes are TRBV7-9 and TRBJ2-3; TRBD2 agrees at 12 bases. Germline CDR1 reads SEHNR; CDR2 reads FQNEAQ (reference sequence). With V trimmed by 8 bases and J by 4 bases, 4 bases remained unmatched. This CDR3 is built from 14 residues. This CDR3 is CASATSGSSDTQYF. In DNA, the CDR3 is TGTGCCAGCGCGACTAGCGGGAGTTCAGATACGCAGTATTTT.

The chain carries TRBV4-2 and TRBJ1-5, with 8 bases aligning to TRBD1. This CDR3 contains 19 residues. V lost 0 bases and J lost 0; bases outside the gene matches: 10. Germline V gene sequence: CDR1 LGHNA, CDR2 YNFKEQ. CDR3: CASSQDLAGGGYSNQPQHF. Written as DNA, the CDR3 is TGTGCCAGCAGCCAAGATTTGGCAGGGGGCGGTTATAGCAATCAGCCCCAGCATTTT.

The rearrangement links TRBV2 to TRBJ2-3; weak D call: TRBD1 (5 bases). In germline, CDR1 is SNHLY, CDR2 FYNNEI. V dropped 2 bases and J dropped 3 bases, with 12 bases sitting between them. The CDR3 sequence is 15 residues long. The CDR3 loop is CASSEQGLETDTQYF. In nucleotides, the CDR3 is TGTGCCAGCAGTGAACAGGGATTAGAGACAGATACGCAGTATTTT.

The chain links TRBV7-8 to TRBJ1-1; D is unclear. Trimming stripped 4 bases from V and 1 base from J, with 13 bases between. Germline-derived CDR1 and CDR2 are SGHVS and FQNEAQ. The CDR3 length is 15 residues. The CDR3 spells CASSSTSRQNTEAFF. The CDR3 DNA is TGTGCCAGCAGCTCCACATCCCGACAGAACACTGAAGCTTTCTTT.

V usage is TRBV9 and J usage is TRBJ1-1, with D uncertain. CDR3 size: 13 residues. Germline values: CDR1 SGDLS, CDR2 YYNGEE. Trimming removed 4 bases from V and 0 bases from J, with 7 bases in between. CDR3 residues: CASSTHMNTEAFF. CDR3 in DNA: TGTGCCAGCAGCACCCACATGAACACTGAAGCTTTCTTT. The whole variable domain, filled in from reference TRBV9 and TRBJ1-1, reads DSGVTQTPKHLITATGQRVTLRCSPRSGDLSVYWYQQSLDQGLQFLIQYYNGEERAKGNILERFSAQQFPDLHSELNLSSLELGDSALYFCASSTHMNTEAFFGQGTRLTVV.